This T cell receptor (beta chain) derives from a study of regulatory T cells in long-lasting Graves disease. Study context: Patients with persistent Graves' disease had over 5 years of antithyroid drugs and persistent TSH receptor antibodies. The study, taken as a whole, reports: Patients with persistent disease shared 2,741 public clonotypes, outpacing the 966 shared by new patients. It was in persistent disease that TRBV28, TRBJ1-2 and TRBJ2-5 were favored.

Relying on iRepertoire HTBI primers and Arm-PCR of CDR3 regions, the team built TCR beta libraries. TCRdb called the multiplex PCR reads again in MiXCR, with one record for every CDR3 protein. The table lists some 280,000 distinct CDR3 sequences, 22% of them singletons. Time point specified: persistent/refractory GD, antithyroid drugs over 5 years with positive TRAb. With RNA extracted from PBMCs as input, the TCR library was made. V shed 3 bases and J 6 bases; nucleotides not matched to a gene: 3. This CDR3 is 15 amino acids long. Per germline, CDR1 MDHEN and CDR2 SYDVKM. About this clonotype: The antigen is not known.

V usage is TRBV28 and J usage is TRBJ2-1; 12 nucleotides match TRBD2. The TCR was taken from a female donor with Graves disease. The sample consisted of peripheral blood mononuclear cells (PBMCs), taken when the disease was refractory, from a patient treated with antithyroid drugs. The CDR3 bases are TGTGCCAGCAGTTTGAGACTAGCGGGAGCCAATGAGCAGTTCTTC. Protein product: CASSLRLAGANEQFF.